These 3 T cell receptor beta chains share one sample of origin, sequenced in a study of control samples from healthy donors and cancer patients. Clones were sequenced by immunoSEQ multiplex PCR, and TCRdb holds only the in-frame ones, with some missing. This sample has some 120,000 clones, with around nine tenths found just once. The sequenced sample was blood. The receptors were sampled from a man aged 25 to 40 in good health.

This chain connects TRBV10-3 to TRBJ1-1; D is ambiguous. The germline V and J ends were trimmed by 1 base and 2 bases, with 8 bases remaining between them. The CDR3 loop spans 14 amino acids. Germline CDR1 ENHRY, CDR2 SYGVKD. The CDR3 DNA follows: TGTGCCATCAGTGAGTTCGCAGTCAACACTGAAGCTTTCTTT. It yields the protein CAISEFAVNTEAFF.

The J gene is TRBJ2-3, the V gene TRBV18; perhaps TRBD2 as D (6 bases). Germline V gene data show CDR1 as KGHSH and CDR2 as LQKENI. V was cut by 2 bases and J by 2 bases, with 14 bases left in between. This CDR3 is 16 amino acids long. The CDR3 reads CASSPSGPGATDTQYF. Here the CDR3 DNA reads TGTGCCAGCTCACCAAGCGGGCCGGGAGCCACAGATACGCAGTATTTT.

V is TRBV6-5 and J is TRBJ1-2, with 12 bases that match TRBD1. V shed 4 bases and J 7 bases; nucleotides not matched to a gene: 1. The CDR3 has 13 amino acids. Per germline, CDR1 MNHEY and CDR2 SVGAGI. The CDR3: CASSWGQGAGYTF. The CDR3 nucleotides read TGTGCCAGCAGTTGGGGACAGGGGGCTGGCTACACCTTC.